A selection of T cell receptor beta chains follows, all from one sample in a study of PD-1 blockade in mismatch repair-deficient tumors. Sequencing was performed with immunoSEQ multiplex PCR; in TCRdb, only in-frame clones are kept and a portion is missing. Among more than 40,000 clones listed, around 85% were seen once. The sample was peripheral blood, taken roughly 21 weeks after starting pembrolizumab. The receptor set was obtained from an adult with mismatch repair-deficient cancer. The CDR3 runs from the conserved cysteine through the conserved F or W. The order of the fields is V gene, D gene, clone size, J gene, CDR3 protein, CDR3 DNA. A D gene is named only where the DNA matches it firmly. Size tells how often a clone was seen (once, few, many) or the class of an expanded clone, and some rows leave it out.

V: TRBV5-4
D: .
size: .
J: TRBJ1-1
CDR3: CASSFPDGCRMNTEAFF
DNA: TGTGCCAGCAGCTTCCCGGACGGATGCCGAATGAACACTGAAGCTTTCTTT

V: TRBV19
D: .
size: .
J: TRBJ2-2
CDR3: CASSIRRSAGRANTGELFF
DNA: TGTGCCAGTAGTATACGCCGATCCGCGGGACGGGCGAACACCGGGGAGCTGTTTTTT

V: TRBV6-5
D: TRBD1
size: few
J: TRBJ1-1
CDR3: CASSPQGEGNTEAFF
DNA: TGTGCCAGCAGTCCACAGGGGGAGGGGAACACTGAAGCTTTCTTT

V: TRBV11-2
D: .
size: once
J: TRBJ2-7
CDR3: CASSNNSEKQYF
DNA: TGTGCCAGCAGCAACAACAGCGAGAAGCAGTACTTC

V: TRBV5-1
D: TRBD1
size: few
J: TRBJ1-2
CDR3: CASSPGQEGYGYTF
DNA: TGCGCCAGCAGCCCCGGACAGGAGGGTTATGGCTACACCTTC

V: TRBV27
D: .
size: .
J: TRBJ1-4
CDR3: CATGRAHGKLFF
DNA: TGTGCCACGGGAAGGGCGCATGGAAAACTGTTTTTT

V: TRBV7-6
D: .
size: .
J: TRBJ2-7
CDR3: CASSLAKQGEQYF
DNA: TGTGCCAGCAGCTTAGCGAAACAGGGCGAGCAGTACTTC

V: TRBV6-5
D: .
size: .
J: TRBJ1-5
CDR3: CASSSNQPQHF
DNA: TGTGCCAGCAGTTCCAATCAGCCCCAGCATTTT

V: TRBV9
D: .
size: .
J: TRBJ2-7
CDR3: CASSVRQGSEQYF
DNA: TGTGCCAGCAGCGTACGTCAGGGGAGTGAGCAGTACTTC

V: TRBV4-3
D: .
size: .
J: TRBJ1-2
CDR3: CASSRGSTGPNYGYTF
DNA: TGCGCCAGCAGCCGAGGATCGACAGGTCCTAACTATGGCTACACCTTC

V: TRBV19
D: TRBD1
size: few
J: TRBJ1-5
CDR3: CASKAGQGISNQPQHF
DNA: TGTGCCAGCAAAGCGGGACAGGGTATCAGCAATCAGCCCCAGCATTTT

V: TRBV7-8
D: .
size: .
J: TRBJ2-7
CDR3: CASSLGRLSNWEQYF
DNA: TGTGCCAGCAGCTTAGGACGGCTCTCTAACTGGGAGCAGTACTTC

V: TRBV7-3
D: TRBD1
size: .
J: TRBJ2-3
CDR3: CASSPGQGKTDTQYF
DNA: TGTGCCAGCAGCCCGGGACAGGGAAAGACAGATACGCAGTATTTT

V: TRBV5-4
D: .
size: medium-sized
J: TRBJ1-1
CDR3: CASSLGAYTEAFF
DNA: TGTGCCAGCAGCTTAGGGGCGTACACTGAAGCTTTCTTT

V: TRBV6-1
D: .
size: .
J: TRBJ1-2
CDR3: CASSAPASYGYTF
DNA: TGTGCCAGCAGTGCCCCGGCTAGCTATGGCTACACCTTC

V: TRBV18
D: TRBD2
size: once
J: TRBJ2-2
CDR3: CASSPAIAGTGELFF
DNA: TGTGCCAGCTCACCGGCGATAGCGGGAACCGGGGAGCTGTTTTTT

V: TRBV5-1
D: .
size: .
J: TRBJ1-1
CDR3: CASSPQGLTEAFF
DNA: TGCGCCAGCAGCCCTCAGGGGTTGACTGAAGCTTTCTTT

V: TRBV10-3
D: .
size: .
J: TRBJ2-1
CDR3: CATWGGSSNEQFF
DNA: TGTGCCACCTGGGGTGGGAGTAGCAATGAGCAGTTCTTC

V: TRBV10-3
D: .
size: .
J: TRBJ2-1
CDR3: CAISESNNEQFF
DNA: TGTGCCATCAGTGAGTCGAATAATGAGCAGTTCTTC

V: TRBV5-1
D: .
size: few
J: TRBJ1-1
CDR3: CASSSGTQQEAFF
DNA: TGCGCCAGCAGCTCCGGGACGCAACAAGAAGCTTTCTTT

V: TRBV5-8
D: TRBD1
size: .
J: TRBJ1-4
CDR3: CASSSAGTGRTNEKLFF
DNA: TGTGCCAGCAGCTCCGCCGGGACAGGGCGAACTAATGAAAAACTGTTTTTT

V: TRBV4-1
D: TRBD2
size: .
J: TRBJ2-7
CDR3: CASSPGLAREQYF
DNA: TGCGCCAGCAGCCCTGGACTAGCGAGGGAGCAGTACTTC

V: TRBV7-2
D: .
size: .
J: TRBJ2-7
CDR3: CASSFELYEQYF
DNA: TGTGCCAGCAGCTTTGAACTCTACGAGCAGTACTTC

V: TRBV10-3
D: .
size: few
J: TRBJ2-7
CDR3: CAISESGEQYF
DNA: TGTGCCATCAGTGAGTCTGGCGAGCAGTACTTC

V: TRBV11-3
D: .
size: .
J: TRBJ1-1
CDR3: CASSLGGQNEAFF
DNA: TGTGCCAGCAGCTTAGGAGGGCAGAATGAAGCTTTCTTT

V: TRBV6-1
D: .
size: .
J: TRBJ1-2
CDR3: CASSGGQAKGSHGYTF
DNA: TGTGCCAGCAGTGGAGGACAAGCGAAGGGATCGCATGGCTACACCTTC

V: TRBV9
D: TRBD2
size: few
J: TRBJ2-3
CDR3: CASSASGTMDSTDTQYF
DNA: TGTGCCAGCAGCGCGTCCGGGACTATGGATTCTACAGATACGCAGTATTTT

V: TRBV6-5
D: TRBD1
size: .
J: TRBJ2-1
CDR3: CASSTGTGINEQFF
DNA: TGTGCCAGCAGTACCGGGACAGGGATCAATGAGCAGTTCTTC

V: TRBV6-5
D: .
size: .
J: TRBJ1-3
CDR3: CASKNGQGGNTIYF
DNA: TGTGCCAGCAAAAACGGGCAGGGTGGAAACACCATATATTTT

V: TRBV7-5
D: .
size: .
J: TRBJ1-2
CDR3: CASSFGGGSHYGYTF
DNA: .

V: TRBV7-2
D: TRBD2
size: .
J: TRBJ2-1
CDR3: CASSSVTSGSNYEQFF
DNA: TGTGCCAGCAGCTCGGTAACTAGCGGGAGTAACTATGAGCAGTTCTTC

V: TRBV28
D: .
size: .
J: TRBJ1-2
CDR3: CASSGVGGYTF
DNA: TGTGCCAGCAGTGGGGTTGGTGGCTACACCTTC

V: TRBV30
D: .
size: .
J: TRBJ2-3
CDR3: CAWSLGRAGSTDTQYF
DNA: TGTGCCTGGAGTCTCGGGCGAGCCGGGAGCACAGATACGCAGTATTTT

V: TRBV12-1
D: .
size: .
J: TRBJ1-2
CDR3: CASSLWGLFYGYTF
DNA: TGTGCCAGCAGCTTATGGGGACTCTTCTATGGCTACACCTTC

V: TRBV2
D: .
size: .
J: TRBJ2-3
CDR3: CASRLADTQYF
DNA: TGTGCCAGCAGACTAGCAGATACGCAGTATTTT

V: TRBV9
D: .
size: .
J: TRBJ2-3
CDR3: CASSVTTSVGDTQYF
DNA: TGTGCCAGCAGCGTAACTACCTCAGTGGGGGATACGCAGTATTTT

V: TRBV7-2
D: .
size: .
J: TRBJ2-7
CDR3: CASSLGTGTYEQYF
DNA: TGTGCCAGCAGCCTGGGGACTGGTACCTACGAGCAGTACTTC